Below are 30 T cell receptor beta chains sequenced from a single sample in a study of T cell responses to AZD1222 COVID-19 vaccine. The protocol was immunoSEQ multiplex PCR, while the TCRdb copy is restricted to in-frame clones and leaves out a portion. Found here are 100,000 to 110,000 clones, 88% of them singletons; the top ten hold 1.8%. Sequencing was performed on peripheral blood, taken on day 0 of AZD1222 vaccination. Receptors were obtained from an adult in good health.

The chain combines TRBV13 with TRBJ1-3, with D unclear. The germline V gene has CDR1 PRHDT and CDR2 FYEKMQ (reference sequence). Trimming took 1 base from V and 0 from J, leaving 7 bases between them. The CDR3 spans 15 residues. As DNA, the CDR3 is TGTGCCAGCAGCTTAGAATACCACTCTGGAAACACCATATATTTT. Translating it yields CASSLEYHSGNTIYF.

The chain employs TRBV9 and TRBJ2-2; 7 bases agree with TRBD1. V lost 4 bases to trimming and J lost 7 bases; unmatched junction nucleotides: 10. CDR1 and CDR2 (germline): SGDLS, YYNGEE. There are 15 residues in the CDR3. CDR3 in amino acids: CASSPARGLSGELFF. DNA of the CDR3: TGTGCCAGCAGCCCCGCGAGGGGGCTAAGCGGGGAGCTGTTTTTT.

The chain employs TRBV19 and TRBJ1-5; D possibly corresponds to TRBD1 (5 bases). The CDR3 extends over 16 amino acids. V lost 3 bases and J 0 bases, leaving 12 bases between the germline ends. Germline loops: CDR1 LNHDA, CDR2 SQIVND (reference sequence). In nucleotides, the CDR3 is TGTGCCAGTAGTATGGGGCCCGGGAATAGCAATCAGCCCCAGCATTTT. This gives the protein CASSMGPGNSNQPQHF.

The chain has TRBV5-4 and TRBJ1-4; D is unresolved. Per germline, CDR1 SGHNT and CDR2 YYREEE (reference sequence). Trimming shortened V by 0 bases and J by 3 bases, and 12 bases separated the two germline ends. This CDR3 comprises 16 residues. The CDR3 DNA is TGTGCCAGCAGCTTGGACCCTAGTGGTCCTAATGAAAAACTGTTTTTT. Its translation: CASSLDPSGPNEKLFF.

This chain connects TRBV6-5 to TRBJ1-3; D perhaps matches TRBD1 (5 bases). Trimming removed 6 bases from V and 4 bases from J, with 13 bases in between. The V gene's germline CDR1 is MNHEY and CDR2 SVGAGI. This CDR3 contains 14 residues. This CDR3 reads CASRVGADGNTIYF. The CDR3 DNA is TGTGCCAGCAGGGTTGGGGCAGACGGAAACACCATATATTTT.

The V gene is TRBV2, the J gene TRBJ2-7; possibly TRBD2 for D (5 bases). With 1 base removed from V and 0 bases from J, the gap between germline ends came to 19 bases. This CDR3 region has 18 residues. Germline V gene lookup returns CDR1 SNHLY and CDR2 FYNNEI. The chain's CDR3 is CASSEGIGFRRSSYEQYF. Here the CDR3 DNA reads TGTGCCAGCAGTGAAGGGATTGGTTTTAGGAGGAGCTCCTACGAGCAGTACTTC. Drawing the rest from reference TRBV2 and TRBJ2-7, the complete variable domain is EPEVTQTPSHQVTQMGQEVILRCVPISNHLYFYWYRQILGQKVEFLVSFYNNEISEKSEIFDDQFSVERPDGSNFTLKIRSTKLEDSAMYFCASSEGIGFRRSSYEQYFGPGTRLTVT.

The rearrangement links TRBV12-3 or TRBV12-4 to TRBJ2-2; D call uncertain. The V end lost 4 bases, the J end lost 3 bases, and 6 bases lay between the germline ends. This CDR3 contains 13 residues. CDR3: CASSSAYTGELFF. As DNA, the CDR3 is TGTGCCAGCAGTTCTGCTTACACCGGGGAGCTGTTTTTT.

The CDR3 DNA is TGTGCCAGCAGCGTAGGCCTAGCGGGAGCCTACGAGCAGTACTTC. It is translated as CASSVGLAGAYEQYF. The rearrangement uses TRBV9 and TRBJ2-7; 10 bases are a match to TRBD2. The CDR3 covers 15 residues. Germline V CDR1 and CDR2: SGDLS, YYNGEE. V lost 0 bases, J lost 2 bases, and 2 bases stayed unmatched. The full variable domain, with the rest looked up from reference TRBV9 and TRBJ2-7, is DSGVTQTPKHLITATGQRVTLRCSPRSGDLSVYWYQQSLDQGLQFLIQYYNGEERAKGNILERFSAQQFPDLHSELNLSSLELGDSALYFCASSVGLAGAYEQYFGPGTRLTVT.

This clone was seen a handful of times. This sequence joins TRBV5-8 and TRBJ1-2; TRBD1 matches at 8 bases. This CDR3 is built from 17 residues. V lost 2 bases and J lost 3; bases outside the gene matches: 12. The germline CDR1 and CDR2 sequences are SGHTS and YDEGEE. The chain's CDR3 is CASSFRPGGRAYYGYTF. CDR3 DNA sequence: TGTGCCAGCAGCTTTCGCCCAGGGGGCCGTGCATACTATGGCTACACCTTC.

V gene TRBV25-1 combines with J gene TRBJ2-7; D unresolved. Per the germline V gene, CDR1 is MGHDK and CDR2 is SYGVNS. V was trimmed by 2 bases and J by 5 bases, leaving 10 bases between them. The CDR3 sequence is 13 residues long. The CDR3 DNA sequence: TGTGCCAGCAGTGAAGGATTGACGGACGAGCAGTACTTC. Protein sequence: CASSEGLTDEQYF.

This sequence joins TRBV12-3 or TRBV12-4 and TRBJ1-1; D is undetermined. Trimming left V 6 bases short and J 11 bases short, with 10 bases between. There are 10 residues in the CDR3. In nucleotides, the CDR3 is TGTGCCAGCAGCTCGGAAGGGGCTTTCTTT. Encoded protein: CASSSEGAFF.

The chain has TRBV18 and TRBJ2-1; TRBD2 agrees at 14 bases. CDR3 length: 18 residues. The V segment lost 3 bases and the J segment 4 bases; nucleotides outside the gene matches: 8. Germline V lookup: CDR1 KGHSH, CDR2 LQKENI. The CDR3 region is CASSPLIGTSGGYNEQFF. The CDR3 DNA reads TGTGCCAGCTCACCCCTTATAGGGACTAGCGGGGGATACAATGAGCAGTTCTTC.

This rearrangement joins TRBV11-3 to TRBJ2-3, with TRBD2 as a possible D gene (7 bases). Germline CDR1 is SGHNT and CDR2 is YENEEA. The CDR3 length is 17 residues. The germline V and J ends were trimmed by 3 bases and 4 bases, with 20 bases remaining between them. In nucleotides, the CDR3 is TGTGCCAGCAGCTTCCCTCCGACTGGGAGGGGGGCAGATACGCAGTATTTT. This codes for CASSFPPTGRGADTQYF.

This chain links TRBV5-1 with TRBJ2-1; 7 bases are a match to TRBD1. The germline gives CDR1 SGHRS, CDR2 YFSETQ. V shed 1 base, J shed 3 bases, and the junction held 13 bases outside the gene matches. The CDR3 has 18 amino acids. DNA of the CDR3: TGCGCCAGCAGCTTGAGTGGGCAGACAGGGAGAGGCTACAATGAGCAGTTCTTC. Translating gives CASSLSGQTGRGYNEQFF.

In nucleotides, the CDR3 is TGTGCCAGCAGTTCACGCTCCGTGACTAGCGGATACGAGCAGTACTTC. It translates to CASSSRSVTSGYEQYF. The chain employs TRBV7-2 and TRBJ2-7, with 9 bases lining up with TRBD2. V lost 6 bases to trimming and J lost 4 bases; unmatched junction nucleotides: 13. The CDR3 spans 16 residues. Germline-derived CDR1 and CDR2 are SGHTA and FQGNSA.

The chain joins TRBV28 to TRBJ1-1, with D possibly TRBD1 on 5 matching bases. This CDR3 comprises 14 residues. Trimming cost V 2 bases and J 6 bases, with 13 bases left between them. In germline, CDR1 is MDHEN, CDR2 SYDVKM. For the CDR3, the DNA is TGTGCCAGCAGTTTAGGGGCGGGCGGCGCTGAAGCTTTCTTT. Encoded protein: CASSLGAGGAEAFF.

V gene TRBV27 combines with J gene TRBJ2-1, with 8 bases identical to TRBD2. This CDR3 spans 15 amino acids. Germline V gene data show CDR1 as MNHEY and CDR2 as SMNVEV (reference sequence). J gave up 8 bases and V 2 bases, and 8 bases lay outside the gene matches. The CDR3 loop reads CASSLAASGFYEQFF. In DNA, the CDR3 is TGTGCCAGCAGTTTAGCCGCTAGCGGGTTCTATGAGCAGTTCTTC.

This clone was detected only once. This chain's CDR3 is CASSLEVASSTQYF. DNA for the CDR3: TGTGCCAGCAGCTTGGAGGTAGCTAGCAGTACGCAGTATTTT. The chain carries TRBV5-8 and TRBJ2-3, with D maybe TRBD2 (5 bases). Germline assignment: CDR1 SGHTS and CDR2 YDEGEE. The CDR3 sequence is 14 residues long. V lost 0 bases to trimming and J lost 8 bases, with 13 bases between them.

The chain couples TRBV7-6 to TRBJ2-1; 8 bases are a match to TRBD2. CDR1 and CDR2 (germline): SGHVS, FNYEAQ. The CDR3 contains 13 residues. V lost 5 bases, J lost 8 bases, and 5 bases stayed unmatched. As DNA, the CDR3 is TGTGCCAGCAGCGAGGGGACTAGTGATGAGCAGTTCTTC. Its translation is CASSEGTSDEQFF.

The CDR3 DNA follows: TGTGCCATCAGTGAGCAGGGTAGTGATGGCTACACCTTC. Protein sequence: CAISEQGSDGYTF. J is TRBJ1-2 and V is TRBV10-3, with D possibly TRBD1 on 5 matching bases. Per germline, CDR1 ENHRY and CDR2 SYGVKD. The ends were cut back, 2 bases at V and 6 bases at J, with 10 bases in the middle. The CDR3 totals 13 residues.

The chain has TRBV27 and TRBJ1-4; 7 bases are a match to TRBD1. The trim removed 7 bases at V and 2 bases at J, leaving 4 bases unmatched. The CDR3 covers 14 residues. The germline CDR1 and CDR2 sequences are MNHEY and SMNVEV (reference sequence). The CDR3 DNA sequence: TGTGCCAGCAAGCTACAGGGGACTAATGAAAAACTGTTTTTT. It yields the protein CASKLQGTNEKLFF.

V gene TRBV7-2 combines with J gene TRBJ2-2, with 7 nucleotides matching TRBD2. The CDR3 contains 16 residues. Per germline, CDR1 SGHTA and CDR2 FQGNSA. J lost 7 bases, V lost 7 bases, and 15 bases had no gene match. The CDR3 nucleotides read TGTGCCAGCACCCAGGGCTCTAGCGGCGGATTCGGGGAGCTGTTTTTT. It is translated as CASTQGSSGGFGELFF. The entire variable domain, with the rest obtained from reference TRBV7-2 and TRBJ2-2, is as follows: GAGVSQSPSNKVTEKGKDVELRCDPISGHTALYWYRQSLGQGLEFLIYFQGNSAPDKSGLPSDRFSAERTGGSVSTLTIQRTQQEDSAVYLCASTQGSSGGFGELFFGEGSRLTVL.

V and J are TRBV7-2 and TRBJ2-1; TRBD2 agrees at 9 bases. V lost 2 bases and J lost 0; bases outside the gene matches: 2. CDR1 and CDR2 from the germline V gene are SGHTA and FQGNSA. CDR3 size: 16 residues. The CDR3 is CASSLFSGSSYNEQFF. The CDR3 DNA sequence: TGTGCCAGCAGCTTATTTAGCGGGAGCTCCTACAATGAGCAGTTCTTC.

CDR3 protein: CASSFLLRKGNYNEQFF. In nucleotides, the CDR3 is TGTGCCAGCAGCTTCCTCTTAAGGAAGGGCAACTACAATGAGCAGTTCTTC. This chain connects TRBV5-6 to TRBJ2-1, with D unclear. This CDR3 has 17 amino acids. V lost 2 bases and J lost 3, with 18 bases in between. Germline lookup yields CDR1 SGHDT and CDR2 YYEEEE.

The genes are TRBV28 and TRBJ2-7, with D perhaps TRBD1 (5 bases). The ends were cut back, 6 bases at V and 0 bases at J, with 15 bases in the middle. Germline V gives CDR1 MDHEN, CDR2 SYDVKM. The CDR3 is 15 residues long. In DNA form, the CDR3 reads TGTGCCAGCAGCCAGGCCGACAGTAGCTCCTACGAGCAGTACTTC. This translates into CASSQADSSSYEQYF. Looking up the rest from reference TRBV28 and TRBJ2-7 gives the full variable domain: DVKVTQSSRYLVKRTGEKVFLECVQDMDHENMFWYRQDPGLGLRLIYFSYDVKMKEKGDIPEGYSVSREKKERFSLILESASTNQTSMYLCASSQADSSSYEQYFGPGTRLTVT.

This sequence joins TRBV7-8 and TRBJ1-3; tentatively, D is TRBD1 (6 bases). The CDR3 contains 14 residues. Trimming took off 3 bases at V and 6 bases at J, with 12 bases between the two ends. Per the germline V gene, CDR1 is SGHVS and CDR2 is FQNEAQ. CDR3 residues: CASSLYRVANTIYF. The DNA for the CDR3 is TGTGCCAGCAGCTTGTACAGGGTAGCAAACACCATATATTTT.

The rearrangement links TRBV18 to TRBJ2-3; D may be TRBD2 (6 bases). Germline CDR1 KGHSH, CDR2 LQKENI. This CDR3 comprises 17 residues. V was clipped by 3 bases and J by 2 bases, with 18 bases between them. The CDR3 sequence: CASSPRLAGTYTDTQYF. CDR3 DNA sequence: TGTGCCAGCTCACCGCGACTCGCGGGGACTTACACAGATACGCAGTATTTT.

CDR3 DNA sequence: TGTGCCAGCAGCTTGTCGGGACAGGGAGTCGAGCAGTACTTC. Amino acid sequence: CASSLSGQGVEQYF. The chain recombines TRBV7-2 with TRBJ2-7; 9 positions match TRBD1. Germline V gives CDR1 SGHTA, CDR2 FQGNSA. The CDR3 length is 14 residues. The trim removed 3 bases at V and 6 bases at J, leaving 6 bases unmatched.

This clone was detected a few times. This chain links TRBV4-3 with TRBJ1-1; possibly TRBD1 for D (5 bases). Trimming stripped 5 bases from V and 1 base from J, with 8 bases between. The CDR3 is 13 residues long. The germline CDR1 and CDR2 sequences are LGHNA and YSLEER. The CDR3, as DNA: TGCGCCAGCAGCAAACAGGAGAACACTGAAGCTTTCTTT. Encoded protein: CASSKQENTEAFF.

The V call is TRBV29-1, the J call TRBJ2-5, with TRBD1 as a possible D gene (7 bases). This CDR3 has 14 residues. Germline V gives CDR1 SQVTM, CDR2 ANQGSEA. V dropped 0 bases and J dropped 5 bases, with 13 bases sitting between them. The CDR3: CSVEEAGGKETQYF. The CDR3 DNA reads as TGCAGCGTTGAAGAGGCAGGGGGGAAGGAGACCCAGTACTTC.